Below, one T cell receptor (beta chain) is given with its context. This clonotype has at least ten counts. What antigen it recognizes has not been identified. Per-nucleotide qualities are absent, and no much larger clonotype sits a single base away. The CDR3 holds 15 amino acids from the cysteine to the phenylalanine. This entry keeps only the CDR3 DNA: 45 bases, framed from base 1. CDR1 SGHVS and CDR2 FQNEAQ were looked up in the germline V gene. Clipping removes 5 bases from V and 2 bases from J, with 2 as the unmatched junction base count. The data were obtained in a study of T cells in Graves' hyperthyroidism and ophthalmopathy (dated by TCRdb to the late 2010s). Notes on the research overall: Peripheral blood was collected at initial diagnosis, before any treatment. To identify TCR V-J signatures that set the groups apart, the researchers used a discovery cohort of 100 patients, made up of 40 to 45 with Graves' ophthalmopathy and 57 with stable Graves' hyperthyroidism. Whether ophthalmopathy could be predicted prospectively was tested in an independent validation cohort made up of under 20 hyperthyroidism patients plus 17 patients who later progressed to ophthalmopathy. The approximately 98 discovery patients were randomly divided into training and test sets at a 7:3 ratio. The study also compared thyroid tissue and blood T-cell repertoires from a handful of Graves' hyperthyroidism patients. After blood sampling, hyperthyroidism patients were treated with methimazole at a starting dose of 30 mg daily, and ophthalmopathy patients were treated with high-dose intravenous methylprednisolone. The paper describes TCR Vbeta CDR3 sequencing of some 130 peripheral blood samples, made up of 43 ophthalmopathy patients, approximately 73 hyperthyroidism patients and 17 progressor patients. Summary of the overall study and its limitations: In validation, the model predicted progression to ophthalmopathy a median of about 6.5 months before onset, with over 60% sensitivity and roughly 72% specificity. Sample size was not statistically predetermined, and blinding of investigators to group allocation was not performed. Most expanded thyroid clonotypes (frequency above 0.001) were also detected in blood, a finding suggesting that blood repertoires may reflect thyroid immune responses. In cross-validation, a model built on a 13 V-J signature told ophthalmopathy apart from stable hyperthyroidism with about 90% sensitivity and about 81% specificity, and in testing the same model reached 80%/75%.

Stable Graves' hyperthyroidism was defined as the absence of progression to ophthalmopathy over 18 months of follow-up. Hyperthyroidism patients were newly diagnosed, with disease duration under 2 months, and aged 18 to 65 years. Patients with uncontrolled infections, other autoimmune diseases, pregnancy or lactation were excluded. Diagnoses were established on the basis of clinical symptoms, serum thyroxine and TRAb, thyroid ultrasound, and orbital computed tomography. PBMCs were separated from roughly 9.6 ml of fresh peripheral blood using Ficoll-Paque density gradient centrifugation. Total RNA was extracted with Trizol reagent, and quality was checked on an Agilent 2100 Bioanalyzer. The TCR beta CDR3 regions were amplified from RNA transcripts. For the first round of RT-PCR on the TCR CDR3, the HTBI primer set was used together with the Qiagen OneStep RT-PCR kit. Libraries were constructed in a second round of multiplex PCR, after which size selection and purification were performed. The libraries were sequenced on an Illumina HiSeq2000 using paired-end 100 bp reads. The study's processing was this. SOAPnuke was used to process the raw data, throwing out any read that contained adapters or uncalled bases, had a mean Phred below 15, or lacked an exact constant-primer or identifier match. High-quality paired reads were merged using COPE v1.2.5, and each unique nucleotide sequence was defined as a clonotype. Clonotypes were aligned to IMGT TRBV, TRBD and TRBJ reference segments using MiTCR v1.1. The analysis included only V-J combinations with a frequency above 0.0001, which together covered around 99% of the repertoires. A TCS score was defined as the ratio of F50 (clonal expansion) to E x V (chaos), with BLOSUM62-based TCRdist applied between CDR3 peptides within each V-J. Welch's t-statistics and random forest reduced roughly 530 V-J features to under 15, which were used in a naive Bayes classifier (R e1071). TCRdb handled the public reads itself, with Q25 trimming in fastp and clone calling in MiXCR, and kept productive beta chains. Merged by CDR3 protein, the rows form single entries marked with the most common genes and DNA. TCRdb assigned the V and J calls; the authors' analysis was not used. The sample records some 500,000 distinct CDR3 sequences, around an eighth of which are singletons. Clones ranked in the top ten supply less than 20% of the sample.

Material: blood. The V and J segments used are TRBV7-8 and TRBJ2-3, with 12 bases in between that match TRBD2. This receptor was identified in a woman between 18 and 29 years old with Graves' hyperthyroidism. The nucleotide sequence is TGTGCCAGCAGCAGACTAGCGGGGGACACAGATACGCAGTATTTT. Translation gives CASSRLAGDTDTQYF.